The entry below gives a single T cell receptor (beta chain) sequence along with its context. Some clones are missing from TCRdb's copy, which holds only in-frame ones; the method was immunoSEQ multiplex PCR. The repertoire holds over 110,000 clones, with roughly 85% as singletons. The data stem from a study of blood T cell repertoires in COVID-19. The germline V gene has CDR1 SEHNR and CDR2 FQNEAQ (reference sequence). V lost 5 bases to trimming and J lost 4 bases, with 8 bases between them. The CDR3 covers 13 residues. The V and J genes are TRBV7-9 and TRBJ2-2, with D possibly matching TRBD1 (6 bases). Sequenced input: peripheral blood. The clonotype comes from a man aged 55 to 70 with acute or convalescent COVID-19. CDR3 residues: CASSLQGTGELFF. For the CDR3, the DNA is TGTGCCAGCAGCCTACAGGGCACCGGGGAGCTGTTTTTT.